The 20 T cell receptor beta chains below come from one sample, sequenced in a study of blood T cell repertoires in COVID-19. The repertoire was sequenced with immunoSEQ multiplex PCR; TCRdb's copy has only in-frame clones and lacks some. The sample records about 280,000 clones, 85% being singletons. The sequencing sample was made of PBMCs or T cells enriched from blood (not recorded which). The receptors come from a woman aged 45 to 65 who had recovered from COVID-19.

The CDR3 reads CASSLEDIAGGLFF. The CDR3 coding sequence is TGTGCCAGCAGCTTGGAAGACATCGCCGGAGGACTGTTTTTT. The gene calls are TRBV5-5 and TRBJ1-4, with unresolved D. V was shortened by 0 bases and J by 13 bases, with 16 bases between the two germline ends. CDR3 length: 14 residues. Germline CDR1 SGHKS, CDR2 YYEKEE (reference sequence).

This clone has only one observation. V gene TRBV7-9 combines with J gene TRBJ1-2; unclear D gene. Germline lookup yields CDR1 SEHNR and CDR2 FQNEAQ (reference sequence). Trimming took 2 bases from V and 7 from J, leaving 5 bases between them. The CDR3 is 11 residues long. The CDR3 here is CASSLTAGYTF. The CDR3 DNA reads TGTGCCAGCAGCTTAACAGCTGGCTACACCTTC.

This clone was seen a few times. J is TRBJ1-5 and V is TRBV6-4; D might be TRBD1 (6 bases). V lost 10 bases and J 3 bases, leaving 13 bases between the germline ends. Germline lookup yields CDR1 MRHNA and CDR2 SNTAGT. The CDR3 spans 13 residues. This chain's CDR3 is CATPRDTNQPQHF. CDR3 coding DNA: TGTGCCACCCCGAGGGACACCAATCAGCCCCAGCATTTT.

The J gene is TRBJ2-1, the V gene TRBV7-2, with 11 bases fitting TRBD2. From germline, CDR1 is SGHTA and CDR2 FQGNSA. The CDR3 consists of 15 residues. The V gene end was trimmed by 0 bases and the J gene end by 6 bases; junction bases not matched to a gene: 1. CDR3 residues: CASSLATSGANEQFF. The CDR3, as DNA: TGTGCCAGCAGCTTAGCGACTAGCGGGGCCAATGAGCAGTTCTTC.

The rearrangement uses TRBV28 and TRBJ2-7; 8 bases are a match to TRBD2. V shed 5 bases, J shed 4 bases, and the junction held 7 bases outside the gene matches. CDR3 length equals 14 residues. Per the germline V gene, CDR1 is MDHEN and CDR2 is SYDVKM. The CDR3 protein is CASSPRVAGYEQYF. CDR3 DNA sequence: TGTGCCAGCAGTCCCCGGGTAGCGGGATACGAGCAGTACTTC.

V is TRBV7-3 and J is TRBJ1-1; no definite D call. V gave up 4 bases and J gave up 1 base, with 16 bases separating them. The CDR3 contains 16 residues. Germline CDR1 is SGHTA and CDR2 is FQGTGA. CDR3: CASSSLVFEPNTEAFF. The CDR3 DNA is TGTGCCAGCAGCTCCCTCGTTTTTGAGCCGAACACTGAAGCTTTCTTT.

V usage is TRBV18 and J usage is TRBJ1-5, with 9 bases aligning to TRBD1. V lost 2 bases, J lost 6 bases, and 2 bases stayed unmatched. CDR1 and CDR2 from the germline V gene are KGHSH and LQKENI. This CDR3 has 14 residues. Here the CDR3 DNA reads TGTGCCAGCTCACCAACAGGGGGCTTTCAGCCCCAGCATTTT. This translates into CASSPTGGFQPQHF.

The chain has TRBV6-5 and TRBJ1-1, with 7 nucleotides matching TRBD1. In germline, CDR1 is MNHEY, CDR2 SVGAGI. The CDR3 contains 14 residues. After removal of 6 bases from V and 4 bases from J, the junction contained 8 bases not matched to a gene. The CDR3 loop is CASRGDRVITEAFF. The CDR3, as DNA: TGTGCCAGCAGGGGTGACAGGGTGATCACTGAAGCTTTCTTT.

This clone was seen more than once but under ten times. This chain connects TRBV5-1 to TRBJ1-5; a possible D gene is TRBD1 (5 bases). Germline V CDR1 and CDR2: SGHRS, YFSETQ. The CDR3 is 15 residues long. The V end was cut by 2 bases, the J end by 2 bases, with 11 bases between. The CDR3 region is CASSFEGAGNQPQHF. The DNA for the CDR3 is TGCGCCAGCAGCTTCGAAGGGGCTGGCAATCAGCCCCAGCATTTT.

The CDR3 is CASSQGTGGLSYEQYF. The CDR3 DNA reads TGCGCCAGCAGCCAAGGGACAGGGGGCCTTTCCTACGAGCAGTACTTC. The rearrangement joins TRBV4-1 to TRBJ2-7, with TRBD1 matching 11 bases. The CDR3 loop spans 16 amino acids. After removal of 1 base from V and 1 base from J, the junction contained 3 bases not matched to a gene. Germline V gene lookup returns CDR1 MGHRA and CDR2 YSYEKL.

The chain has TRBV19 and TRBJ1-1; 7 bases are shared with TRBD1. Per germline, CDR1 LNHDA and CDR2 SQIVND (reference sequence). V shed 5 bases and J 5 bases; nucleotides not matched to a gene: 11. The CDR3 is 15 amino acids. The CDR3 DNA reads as TGTGCCAGTAGTTTCTCCGACAGGGCTTTAACTGAAGCTTTCTTT. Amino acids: CASSFSDRALTEAFF.

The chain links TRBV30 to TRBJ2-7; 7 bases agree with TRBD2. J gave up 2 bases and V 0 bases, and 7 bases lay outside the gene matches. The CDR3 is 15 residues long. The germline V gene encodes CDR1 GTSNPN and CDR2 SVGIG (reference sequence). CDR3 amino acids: CAWSVLSSGPYEQYF. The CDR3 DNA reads TGTGCCTGGAGTGTACTATCTAGCGGACCCTACGAGCAGTACTTC.

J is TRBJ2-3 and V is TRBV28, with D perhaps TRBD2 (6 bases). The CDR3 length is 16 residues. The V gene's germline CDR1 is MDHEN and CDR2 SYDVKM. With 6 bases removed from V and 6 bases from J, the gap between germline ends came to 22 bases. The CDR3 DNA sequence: TGTGCCAGCAGACCAGCCCTAGCGCTCCGCAGTGATACGCAGTATTTT. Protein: CASRPALALRSDTQYF.

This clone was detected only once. The CDR3 DNA sequence: TGTGCCAGCAGCCAAGACCAACAGGGAAGCGCTGAAGCTTTCTTT. It yields the protein CASSQDQQGSAEAFF. The chain recombines TRBV4-2 with TRBJ1-1; D is possibly TRBD1 (6 bases). Germline values: CDR1 LGHNA, CDR2 YNFKEQ. The CDR3 spans 15 residues. V lost 0 bases and J 6 bases, leaving 14 bases between the germline ends.

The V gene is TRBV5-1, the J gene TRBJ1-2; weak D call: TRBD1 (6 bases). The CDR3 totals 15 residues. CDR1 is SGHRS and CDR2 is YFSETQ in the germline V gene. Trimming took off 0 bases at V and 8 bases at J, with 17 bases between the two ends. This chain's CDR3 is CASSLGQQGPLGYTF. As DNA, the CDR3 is TGCGCCAGCAGCTTGGGCCAACAGGGCCCTCTCGGCTACACCTTC.

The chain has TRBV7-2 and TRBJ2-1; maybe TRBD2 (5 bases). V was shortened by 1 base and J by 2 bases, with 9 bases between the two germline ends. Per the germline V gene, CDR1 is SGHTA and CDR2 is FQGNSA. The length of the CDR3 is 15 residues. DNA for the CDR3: TGTGCCAGCAGCTTAGGTGTCGGGGCCTACAATGAGCAGTTCTTC. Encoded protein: CASSLGVGAYNEQFF.

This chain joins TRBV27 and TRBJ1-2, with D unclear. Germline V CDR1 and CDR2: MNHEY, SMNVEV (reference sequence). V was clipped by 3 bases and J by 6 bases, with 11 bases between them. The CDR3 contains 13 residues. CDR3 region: CASSLSPSDGYTF. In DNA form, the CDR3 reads TGTGCCAGCAGTTTGTCCCCGTCAGATGGCTACACCTTC.

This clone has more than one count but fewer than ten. CDR3 nucleotides: TGTGCCAGTAGTATAGATTCCCGGGCAGGGGCTTTTCGGAGCAATCAGCCCCAGCATTTT. As protein: CASSIDSRAGAFRSNQPQHF. This sequence joins TRBV19 and TRBJ1-5, with D perhaps matching TRBD1 (6 bases). This CDR3 is built from 20 residues. Germline V gene sequence: CDR1 LNHDA, CDR2 SQIVND (reference sequence). V was clipped by 0 bases and J by 1 base, with 22 bases between them.

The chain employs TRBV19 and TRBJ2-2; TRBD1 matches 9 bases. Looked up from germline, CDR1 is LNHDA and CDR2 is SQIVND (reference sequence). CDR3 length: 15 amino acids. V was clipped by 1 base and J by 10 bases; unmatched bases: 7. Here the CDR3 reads CASSIANRGPAELFF. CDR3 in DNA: TGTGCCAGTAGTATAGCAAACAGGGGGCCCGCGGAGCTGTTTTTT.

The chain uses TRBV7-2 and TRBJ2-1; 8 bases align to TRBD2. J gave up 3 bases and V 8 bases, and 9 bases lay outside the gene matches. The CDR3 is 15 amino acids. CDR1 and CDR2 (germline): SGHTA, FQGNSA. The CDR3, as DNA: TGTGCCAGCCGTCGGGGGCGGGGGGACTACAATGAGCAGTTCTTC. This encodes CASRRGRGDYNEQFF.